The following is a TCR beta chain sequence with its context. Under the authors' procedure: Quantification of nucleated cells was approximated via reference gene primer amplification. Repertoires were generated with immunoSEQ multiplex PCR, while TCRdb's copy carries only in-frame clones and drops some. Clone size and V and J calls were adopted from that table, with D and trimming inferred from the DNA. This sample has 200,000 or so clones; roughly nine tenths occur once, and the top ten carry under 2.5%. This record comes from a study of blood T cell repertoires in COVID-19. CDR3 length: 14 amino acids. Trimming removed 6 bases from V and 4 bases from J; junction bases left unmatched: 5. CDR1 and CDR2 (germline): SNHLY, FYNNEI.

This TCR was sampled from an older man with active or convalescent COVID-19. What was sequenced was peripheral blood. The V gene is TRBV2, the J gene TRBJ1-5; 8 bases are a match to TRBD1. CDR3 amino acids: CASSWQGANQPQHF. The CDR3 coding sequence is TGTGCCAGCAGCTGGCAGGGGGCGAATCAGCCCCAGCATTTT.